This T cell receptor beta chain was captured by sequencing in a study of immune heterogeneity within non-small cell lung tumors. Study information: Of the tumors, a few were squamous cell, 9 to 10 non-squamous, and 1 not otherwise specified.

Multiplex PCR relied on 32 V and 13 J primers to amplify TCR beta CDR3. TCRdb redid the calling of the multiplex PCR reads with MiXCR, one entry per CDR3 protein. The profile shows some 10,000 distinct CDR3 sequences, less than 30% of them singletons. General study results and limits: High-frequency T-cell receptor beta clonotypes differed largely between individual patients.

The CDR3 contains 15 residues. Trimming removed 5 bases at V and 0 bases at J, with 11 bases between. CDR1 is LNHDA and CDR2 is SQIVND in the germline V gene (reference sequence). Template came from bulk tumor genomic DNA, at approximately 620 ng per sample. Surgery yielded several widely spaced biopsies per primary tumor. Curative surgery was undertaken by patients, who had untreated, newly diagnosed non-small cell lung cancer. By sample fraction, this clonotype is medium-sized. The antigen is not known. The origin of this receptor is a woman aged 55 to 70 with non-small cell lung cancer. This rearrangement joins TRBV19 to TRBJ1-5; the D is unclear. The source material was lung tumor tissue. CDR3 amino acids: CASSGQAYSNQPQHF. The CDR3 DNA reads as TGTGCCAGTAGTGGTCAGGCCTATAGCAATCAGCCCCAGCATTTT.